This entry lists 8 T cell receptor beta chains sequenced from one sample in a study of early T cells in non-severe SARS-CoV-2 infection. TCRdb fed the 5' RACE reads into MiXCR, producing one record per CDR3 protein. Of about 20,000 distinct CDR3 sequences in the sample, approximately 5.8% were seen once. The specimen was whole blood, collected at baseline. These receptors came from an adult who was a healthcare worker with PCR-confirmed SARS-CoV-2 infection or an uninfected control (not recorded which).

This clonotype has at least ten counts. The CDR3 DNA follows: TGTGCCTGGGGGCTTCAGCGAAACATTCAGTACTTC. Amino acid sequence: CAWGLQRNIQYF. The V gene is TRBV30, the J gene TRBJ2-4; no clear D. This CDR3 has 12 amino acids. Trimming cost V 5 bases and J 6 bases, with 11 bases left between them. From germline, CDR1 is GTSNPN and CDR2 SVGIG (reference sequence).

This clonotype was seen at least ten times. V is TRBV6-6 and J is TRBJ2-1; weak D call: TRBD2 (6 bases). Trimming left V 4 bases short and J 7 bases short, with 17 bases between. The CDR3 spans 15 residues. Germline CDR1 and CDR2: MNHNY and SVGAGI (reference sequence). The DNA of the CDR3 is TGTGCCAGCAGTTCGAGCCGAAGCAGCGGGAATGAGCAGTTCTTC. Translated: CASSSSRSSGNEQFF.

The chain recombines TRBV6-5 with TRBJ2-3; D remains ambiguous. The V and J ends lost 6 bases and 5 bases respectively, with 12 bases between them. The V gene's germline CDR1 is MNHEY and CDR2 SVGAGI. The CDR3 is made up of 13 amino acids. CDR3 sequence reads: CASSPSRRDTQYF. As DNA, the CDR3 is TGTGCCAGCAGCCCCTCAAGAAGAGATACGCAGTATTTT.

This clonotype has more than one count but fewer than ten. This chain links TRBV12-3 or TRBV12-4 with TRBJ2-7, with 10 positions matching TRBD1. There are 14 residues in the CDR3. V gave up 5 bases and J gave up 7 bases; unmatched junction bases: 8. CDR3 in amino acids: CASSPGTGVWEQYF. CDR3 bases: TGTGCCAGCAGTCCCGGGACAGGGGTTTGGGAGCAGTACTTC.

The CDR3 sequence is CASRRDRGLSFGYTF. CDR3 bases: TGTGCCAGCAGAAGAGACAGGGGGCTTTCCTTTGGCTACACCTTC. The rearrangement uses TRBV2 and TRBJ1-2; 10 nucleotides agree with TRBD1. The J segment lost 7 bases and the V segment lost 6 bases, leaving 11 bases of the junction unmatched. The CDR3 runs to 15 residues. Germline V gives CDR1 SNHLY, CDR2 FYNNEI.

This clonotype was recorded many times. This chain links TRBV11-2 with TRBJ2-1; 8 nucleotides agree with TRBD2. Unmatched junction bases numbered 2, after V lost 0 bases and J lost 4 bases. CDR1 and CDR2 (germline): SGHAT, FQNNGV. This CDR3 has 15 amino acids. The CDR3 DNA reads as TGTGCCAGCAGCTTAGAGGGACTAGTGTACAATGAGCAGTTCTTC. It specifies CASSLEGLVYNEQFF.

This clonotype was recorded many times. V gene TRBV5-6 combines with J gene TRBJ2-3; D unclear. Deletions cut 4 bases from V and 2 bases from J, with 14 bases between. The length of the CDR3 is 15 residues. The germline V gene has CDR1 SGHDT and CDR2 YYEEEE. The CDR3, as DNA: TGTGCCAGCAGCCGACCGTCTATTACCACAGATACGCAGTATTTT. Translating it yields CASSRPSITTDTQYF.

This clonotype was observed once. The chain recombines TRBV20-1 with TRBJ1-5, with TRBD1 matching 7 bases. The J segment lost 0 bases and the V segment lost 5 bases, leaving 7 bases of the junction unmatched. CDR1 DFQATT and CDR2 SNEGSKA come from the germline V gene (reference sequence). This CDR3 comprises 15 residues. In DNA form, the CDR3 reads TGCAGTGCTCAGAGGACAGGCTATAGCAATCAGCCCCAGCATTTT. The encoded protein is CSAQRTGYSNQPQHF.